The rows below give T cell receptor beta chains drawn from one sample of a study of blood T cell repertoires in COVID-19. Assay used: immunoSEQ multiplex PCR; TCRdb lists only in-frame clones, some missing. Counted here are about 670,000 clones, about 90% occurring once; the ten biggest clones make up roughly 0.25%. Input material: peripheral blood. These receptors came from a woman aged 18-29 years with acute or convalescent COVID-19. CDR3s include the opening cysteine and the closing phenylalanine or tryptophan. A D gene is named only where the DNA matches it firmly. Size is omitted from some rows. Given values are once, few, many or a class for expanded clones.

CASSLLGQLNTGELFF	TGTGCCAGCAGTTTATTGGGACAGCTTAACACCGGGGAGCTGTTTTTT	TRBV27	16	TRBD1	NA	TRBJ2-2
CASSPRTAHTEAFF	TGTGCCAGTAGTCCGAGGACAGCCCACACTGAAGCTTTCTTT	TRBV19	14	NA	NA	TRBJ1-1
CASGEVDEKLFF	TGCGCCAGCGGGGAGGTCGATGAAAAACTGTTTTTT	TRBV23-1	12	NA	NA	TRBJ1-4
CASTTGGGEKLFF	TGTGCCAGCACTACAGGGGGGGGTGAAAAACTGTTTTTT	TRBV2	13	TRBD1	NA	TRBJ1-4
CASSETKMDTQYF	TGCGCCAGCAGTGAAACAAAGATGGATACGCAGTATTTT	TRBV10-1	13	NA	NA	TRBJ2-3
CASRGQAGGYTF	TGTGCCAGCAGGGGACAGGCTGGGGGCTACACCTTC	TRBV2	12	TRBD1	once	TRBJ1-2
CASSLPRLAAYNEQFF	TGCGCCAGCAGCTTACCAAGACTAGCGGCCTACAATGAGCAGTTCTTC	TRBV5-1	16	TRBD2	NA	TRBJ2-1
CASSPLKLAGANTDTQYF	TGTGCCAGCTCACCCCTTAAACTAGCGGGGGCTAACACAGATACGCAGTATTTT	TRBV18	18	TRBD2	NA	TRBJ2-3
CASTKSRGQHNEQFF	TGTGCCAGCACAAAAAGTAGGGGACAACACAATGAGCAGTTCTTC	TRBV6-6	15	NA	NA	TRBJ2-1
CAPSRLRDRVFHLTGELFF	TGCGCCCCCAGCCGCCTCCGGGACAGGGTATTTCATCTTACCGGGGAGCTGTTTTTT	TRBV4-3	19	TRBD1	NA	TRBJ2-2